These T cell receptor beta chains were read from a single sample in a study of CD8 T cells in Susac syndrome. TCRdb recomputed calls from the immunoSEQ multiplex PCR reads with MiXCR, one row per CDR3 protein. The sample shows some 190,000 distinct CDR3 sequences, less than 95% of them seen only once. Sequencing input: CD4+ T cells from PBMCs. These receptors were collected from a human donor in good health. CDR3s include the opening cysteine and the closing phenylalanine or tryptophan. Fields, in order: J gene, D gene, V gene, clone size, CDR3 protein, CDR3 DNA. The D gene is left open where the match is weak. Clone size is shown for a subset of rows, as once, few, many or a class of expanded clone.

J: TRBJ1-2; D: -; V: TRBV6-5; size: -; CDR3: CASSYVQGDGYTF; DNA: TGTGCCAGCAGTTACGTTCAGGGTGATGGCTACACCTTC
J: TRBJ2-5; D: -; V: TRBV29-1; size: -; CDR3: CSARVREETQYF; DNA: TGCAGCGCCCGCGTACGGGAAGAGACCCAGTACTTC
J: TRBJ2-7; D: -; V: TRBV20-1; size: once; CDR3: CSARDSGLYEQYF; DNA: TGCAGTGCTAGAGATTCCGGACTCTACGAGCAGTACTTC
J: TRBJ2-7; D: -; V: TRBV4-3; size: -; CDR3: CASSQELGVRGEQYF; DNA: TGCGCCAGCAGCCAAGAACTAGGGGTACGTGGAGAGCAGTACTTC
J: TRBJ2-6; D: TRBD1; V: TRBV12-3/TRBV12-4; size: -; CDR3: CASSPQGSSSGANVLTF; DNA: TGTGCCAGCAGCCCACAGGGGTCGAGCTCTGGGGCCAACGTCCTGACTTTC
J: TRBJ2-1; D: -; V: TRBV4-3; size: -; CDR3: CASSQVTLANEQFF; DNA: TGCGCCAGCAGCCAAGTAACTCTAGCAAATGAGCAGTTCTTC
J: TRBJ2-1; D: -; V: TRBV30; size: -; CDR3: CAWRRGLSLGEQFF; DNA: TGTGCCTGGAGGAGGGGACTTTCTCTTGGGGAGCAGTTCTTC
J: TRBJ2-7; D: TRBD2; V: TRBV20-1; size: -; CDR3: CSATSGSEQYF; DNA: TGCAGTGCTACTAGCGGGAGCGAGCAGTACTTC
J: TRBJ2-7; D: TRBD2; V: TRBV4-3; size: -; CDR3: CASSPGLAVLSYEQYF; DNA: TGCGCCAGCAGCCCGGGACTAGCGGTCCTCTCCTACGAGCAGTACTTC
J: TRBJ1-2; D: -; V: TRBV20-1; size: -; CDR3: CSATIGQARGYTF; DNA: TGCAGCGCTACCATCGGCCAAGCGCGGGGCTACACCTTC
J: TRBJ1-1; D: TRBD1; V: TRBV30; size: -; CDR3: CAWRRDSAGTEVFF; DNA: TGTGCCTGGAGAAGGGACAGCGCGGGCACTGAAGTTTTCTTT
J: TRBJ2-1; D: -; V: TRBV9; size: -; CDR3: CASSRRPGGGPYNEQFF; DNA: TGTGCCAGCAGCCGACGTCCAGGGGGGGGCCCCTACAATGAGCAGTTCTTC
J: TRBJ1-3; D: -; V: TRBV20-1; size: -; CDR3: CSASVQGPNSGNTIYF; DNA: TGCAGTGCTAGTGTGCAGGGGCCGAACTCTGGAAACACCATATATTTT
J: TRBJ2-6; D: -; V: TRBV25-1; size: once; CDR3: CASSDAGYRSGANVLTF; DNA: TGTGCCAGCAGTGATGCCGGATATCGCTCTGGGGCCAACGTCCTGACTTTC
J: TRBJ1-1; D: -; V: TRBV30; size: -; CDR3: CATDYPVNTEAFF; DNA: TGTGCTACGGACTACCCCGTGAACACTGAAGCTTTCTTT
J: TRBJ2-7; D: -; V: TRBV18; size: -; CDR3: CASSLSLGEQYF; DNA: TGTGCCAGCTCACTCAGCCTGGGGGAGCAGTACTTC
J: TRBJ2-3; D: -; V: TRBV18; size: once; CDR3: CASSIQADTQYF; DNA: TGTGCCAGCTCAATTCAGGCAGATACGCAGTATTTT
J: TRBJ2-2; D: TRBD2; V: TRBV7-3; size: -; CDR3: CASRGASGRTGELFF; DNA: TGTGCCAGCCGAGGGGCAAGCGGGAGGACCGGGGAGCTGTTTTTT
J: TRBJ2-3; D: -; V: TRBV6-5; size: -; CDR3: CASSYVGADTQYF; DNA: TGTGCCAGCAGTTACGTGGGAGCAGATACGCAGTATTTT
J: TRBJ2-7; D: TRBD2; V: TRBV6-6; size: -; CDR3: CASSVSTSGGTYEQYF; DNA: TGTGCCAGCAGTGTATCGACTAGCGGGGGTACCTACGAGCAGTACTTC
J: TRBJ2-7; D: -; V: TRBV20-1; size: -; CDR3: CSAGRGPSYEQYF; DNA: TGCAGTGCTGGCCGGGGACCGAGCTACGAGCAGTACTTC
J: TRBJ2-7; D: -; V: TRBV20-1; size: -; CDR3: CSVGRDYEQYF; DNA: TGCAGTGTGGGCCGCGATTACGAGCAGTACTTC
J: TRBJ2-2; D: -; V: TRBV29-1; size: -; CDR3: CSVEERGGVTGELFF; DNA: TGCAGCGTTGAAGAGAGGGGAGGCGTCACCGGGGAGCTGTTTTTT
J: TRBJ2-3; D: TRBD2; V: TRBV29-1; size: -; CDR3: CSVAPSGSGDTQYF; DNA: TGCAGCGTTGCCCCTAGCGGGAGTGGAGATACGCAGTATTTT
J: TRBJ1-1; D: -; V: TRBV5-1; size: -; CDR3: CASSLGQNEAFF; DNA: TGCGCCAGCAGCTTGGGTCAGAATGAAGCTTTCTTT
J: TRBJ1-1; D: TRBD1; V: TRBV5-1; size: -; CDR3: CASSLTGQENTEAFF; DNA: TGCGCCAGCAGTTTAACCGGACAGGAGAACACTGAAGCTTTCTTT
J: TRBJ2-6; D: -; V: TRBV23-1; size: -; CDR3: CASSQSVATYSGANVLTF; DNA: TGCGCCAGCAGTCAATCGGTAGCCACCTACTCTGGGGCCAACGTCCTGACTTTC
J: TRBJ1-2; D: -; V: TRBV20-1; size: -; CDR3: CSARGGGGNYGYTF; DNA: TGCAGTGCTAGGGGGGGAGGAGGGAACTATGGCTACACCTTC
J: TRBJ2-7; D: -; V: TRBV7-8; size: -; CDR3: CASSAMYEQYF; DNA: TGTGCCAGCAGCGCCATGTACGAGCAGTACTTC
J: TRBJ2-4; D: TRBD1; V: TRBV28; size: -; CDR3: CASSGQAVAKNIQYF; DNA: TGTGCCAGCAGCGGACAGGCCGTAGCCAAAAACATTCAGTACTTC
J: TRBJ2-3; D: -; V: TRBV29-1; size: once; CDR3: CSVEERGGLTDTQYF; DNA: TGCAGCGTTGAAGAACGAGGTGGTTTGACAGATACGCAGTATTTT
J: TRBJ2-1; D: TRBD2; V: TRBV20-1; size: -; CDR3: CSASGTSVSSGEQFF; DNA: TGCAGTGCTAGCGGGACTAGCGTTTCCTCGGGTGAGCAGTTCTTC
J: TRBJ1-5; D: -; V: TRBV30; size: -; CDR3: CAWSVGGSDRRQPQHF; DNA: TGTGCCTGGAGTGTAGGGGGGTCTGACAGACGGCAGCCCCAGCATTTT
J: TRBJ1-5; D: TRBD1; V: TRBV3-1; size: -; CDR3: CASSRTGEQPQHF; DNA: TGTGCCAGCAGCCGGACAGGGGAACAGCCCCAGCATTTT
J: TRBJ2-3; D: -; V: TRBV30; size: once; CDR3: CAWSVGRGLTDTQYF; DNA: TGTGCCTGGAGTGTCGGAAGGGGACTCACAGATACGCAGTATTTT
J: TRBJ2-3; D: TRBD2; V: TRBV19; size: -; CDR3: CASSIDPGRADTQYF; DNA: TGTGCCAGTAGTATAGATCCCGGGAGGGCAGATACGCAGTATTTT
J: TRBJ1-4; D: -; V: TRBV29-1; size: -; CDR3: CSVNAGLGEKLFF; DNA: TGCAGCGTTAATGCGGGGCTCGGTGAAAAACTGTTTTTT
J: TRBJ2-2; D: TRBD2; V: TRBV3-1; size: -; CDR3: CASSPGLAGTGELFF; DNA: TGTGCCAGCAGCCCCGGACTAGCGGGAACCGGGGAGCTGTTTTTT
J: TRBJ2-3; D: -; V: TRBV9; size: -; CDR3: CASSVRSGTTDTQYF; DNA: TGTGCCAGCAGCGTTAGATCCGGGACCACAGATACGCAGTATTTT
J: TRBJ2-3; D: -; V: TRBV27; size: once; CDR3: CARGMDTQYF; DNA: TGTGCCAGAGGGATGGATACGCAGTATTTT
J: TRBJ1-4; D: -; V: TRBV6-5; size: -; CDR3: CASSFTPRAEKLFF; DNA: TGTGCCAGCAGCTTCACACCCAGGGCTGAAAAACTGTTTTTT
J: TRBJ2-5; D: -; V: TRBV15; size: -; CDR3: CATSTLNAGRRETQYF; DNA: TGTGCCACCAGCACCCTCAATGCCGGGAGACGAGAGACCCAGTACTTC
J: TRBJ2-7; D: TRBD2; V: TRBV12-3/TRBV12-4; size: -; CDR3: CASTETNSGKSYEQYF; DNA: TGTGCCAGCACCGAGACCAATAGCGGGAAGTCCTACGAGCAGTACTTC
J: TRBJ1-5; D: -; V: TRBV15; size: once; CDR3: CATSRDVDQPQHF; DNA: TGTGCCACCAGCAGAGATGTGGATCAGCCCCAGCATTTT
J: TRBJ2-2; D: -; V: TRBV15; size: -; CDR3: CATSRDDSGTGELFF; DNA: TGTGCCACCAGCAGAGATGATAGTGGCACCGGGGAGCTGTTTTTT
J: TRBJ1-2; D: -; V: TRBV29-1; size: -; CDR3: CSVGNNPTNYGYTF; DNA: TGCAGCGTTGGGAACAACCCAACTAACTATGGCTACACCTTC